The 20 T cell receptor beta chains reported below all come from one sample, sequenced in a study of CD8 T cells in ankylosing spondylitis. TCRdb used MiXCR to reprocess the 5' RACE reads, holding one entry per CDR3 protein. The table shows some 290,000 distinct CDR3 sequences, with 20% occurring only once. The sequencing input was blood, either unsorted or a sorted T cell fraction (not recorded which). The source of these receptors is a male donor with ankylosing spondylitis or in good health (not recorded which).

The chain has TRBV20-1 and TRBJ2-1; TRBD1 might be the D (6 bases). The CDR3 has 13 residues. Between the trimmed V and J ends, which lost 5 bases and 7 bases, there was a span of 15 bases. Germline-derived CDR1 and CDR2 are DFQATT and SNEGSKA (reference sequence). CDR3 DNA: TGCAGTGCTCTACAGGGTTTAAGGAATGAGCAGTTCTTC. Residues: CSALQGLRNEQFF.

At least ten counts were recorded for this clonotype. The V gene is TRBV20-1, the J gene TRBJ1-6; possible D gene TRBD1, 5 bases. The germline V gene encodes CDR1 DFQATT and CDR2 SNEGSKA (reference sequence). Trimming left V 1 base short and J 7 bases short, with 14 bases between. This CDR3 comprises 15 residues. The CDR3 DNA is TGCAGTGCTAGAGCTAGGGGCGCCGGGAATTCACCCCTCCACTTT. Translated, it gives CSARARGAGNSPLHF.

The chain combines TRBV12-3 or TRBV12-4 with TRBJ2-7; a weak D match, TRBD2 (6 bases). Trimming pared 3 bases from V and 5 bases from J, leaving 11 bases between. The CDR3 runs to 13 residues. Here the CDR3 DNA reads TGTGCCAGCAGTTTTACCAGGGAGGACGAGCAGTACGTC. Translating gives CASSFTREDEQYV.

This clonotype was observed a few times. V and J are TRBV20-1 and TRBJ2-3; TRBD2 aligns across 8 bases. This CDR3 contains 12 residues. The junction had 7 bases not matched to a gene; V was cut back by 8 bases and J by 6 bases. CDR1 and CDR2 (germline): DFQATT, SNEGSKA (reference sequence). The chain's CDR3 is CSRKRETDTQYF. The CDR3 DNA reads TGCAGTCGGAAGCGGGAGACTGATACGCAGTATTTT.

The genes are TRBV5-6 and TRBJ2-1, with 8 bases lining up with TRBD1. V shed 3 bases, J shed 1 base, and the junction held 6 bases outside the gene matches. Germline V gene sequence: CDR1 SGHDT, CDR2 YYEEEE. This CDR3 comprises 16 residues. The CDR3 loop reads CASSSQGVKSYNEQFF. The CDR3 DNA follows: TGTGCCAGCAGCTCACAGGGGGTTAAGTCCTACAATGAGCAGTTCTTC.

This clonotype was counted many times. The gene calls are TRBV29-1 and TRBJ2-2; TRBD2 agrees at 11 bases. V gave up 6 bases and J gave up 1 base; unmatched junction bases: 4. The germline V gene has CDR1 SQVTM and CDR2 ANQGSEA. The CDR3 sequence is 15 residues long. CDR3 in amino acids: CSVRGTSGNTGELFF. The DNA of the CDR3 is TGCAGCGTCAGGGGGACTAGCGGGAACACCGGGGAGCTGTTTTTT.

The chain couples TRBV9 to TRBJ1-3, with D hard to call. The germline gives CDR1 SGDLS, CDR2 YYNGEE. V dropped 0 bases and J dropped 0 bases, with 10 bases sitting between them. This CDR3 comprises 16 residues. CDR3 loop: CASSVASQNSGNTIYF. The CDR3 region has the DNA TGTGCCAGCAGCGTAGCCAGCCAGAACTCTGGAAACACCATATATTTT. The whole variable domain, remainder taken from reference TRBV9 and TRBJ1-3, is DSGVTQTPKHLITATGQRVTLRCSPRSGDLSVYWYQQSLDQGLQFLIQYYNGEERAKGNILERFSAQQFPDLHSELNLSSLELGDSALYFCASSVASQNSGNTIYFGEGSWLTVV.

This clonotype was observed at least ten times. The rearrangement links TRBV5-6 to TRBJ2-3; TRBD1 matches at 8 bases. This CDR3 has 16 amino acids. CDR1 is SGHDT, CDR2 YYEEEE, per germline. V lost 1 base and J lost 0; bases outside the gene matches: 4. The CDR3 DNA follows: TGTGCCAGCAGCTTGTTTCAGGGGGCTAGCACAGATACGCAGTATTTT. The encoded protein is CASSLFQGASTDTQYF.

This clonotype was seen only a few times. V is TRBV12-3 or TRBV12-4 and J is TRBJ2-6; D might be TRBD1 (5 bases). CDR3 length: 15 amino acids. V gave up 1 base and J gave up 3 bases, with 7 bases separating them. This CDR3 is CASSLEGVGANVLTF. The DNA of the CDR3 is TGTGCCAGCAGTTTAGAAGGGGTTGGGGCCAACGTCCTGACTTTC.

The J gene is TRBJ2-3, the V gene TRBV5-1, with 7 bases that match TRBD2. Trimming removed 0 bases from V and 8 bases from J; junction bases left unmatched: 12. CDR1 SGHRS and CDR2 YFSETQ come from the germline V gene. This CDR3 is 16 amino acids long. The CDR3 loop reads CASSLGGGLVQSTQYF. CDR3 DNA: TGCGCCAGCAGCTTGGGCGGGGGACTTGTTCAATCTACGCAGTATTTT.

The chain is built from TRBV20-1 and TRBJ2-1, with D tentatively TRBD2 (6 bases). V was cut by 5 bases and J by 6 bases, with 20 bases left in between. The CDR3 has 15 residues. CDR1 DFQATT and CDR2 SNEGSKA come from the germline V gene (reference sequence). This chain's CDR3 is CSAPPGLARANEQFF. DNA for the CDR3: TGCAGTGCTCCCCCGGGCCTAGCGAGGGCCAATGAGCAGTTCTTC.

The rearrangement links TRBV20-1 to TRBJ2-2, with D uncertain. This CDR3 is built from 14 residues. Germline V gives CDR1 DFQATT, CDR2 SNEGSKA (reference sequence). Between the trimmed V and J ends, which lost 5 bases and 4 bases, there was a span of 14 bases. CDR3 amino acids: CSADAGRFTGELFF. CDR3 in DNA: TGCAGTGCTGATGCCGGCCGCTTCACCGGGGAGCTGTTTTTT.

This CDR3 reads CASSPNPQTEPYGYTF. DNA of the CDR3: TGCGCCAGCAGCCCAAACCCCCAAACAGAACCCTATGGCTACACCTTC. The chain uses TRBV5-1 and TRBJ1-2; D not resolved. CDR3 size: 16 residues. Trimming took off 4 bases at V and 4 bases at J, with 20 bases between the two ends. The V gene's germline CDR1 is SGHRS and CDR2 YFSETQ.

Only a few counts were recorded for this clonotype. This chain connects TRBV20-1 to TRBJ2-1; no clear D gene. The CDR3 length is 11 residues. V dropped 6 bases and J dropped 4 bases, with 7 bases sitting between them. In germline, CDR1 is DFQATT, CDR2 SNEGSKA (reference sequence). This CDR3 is CSANWYNEQFF. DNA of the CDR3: TGCAGTGCCAATTGGTACAATGAGCAGTTCTTC.

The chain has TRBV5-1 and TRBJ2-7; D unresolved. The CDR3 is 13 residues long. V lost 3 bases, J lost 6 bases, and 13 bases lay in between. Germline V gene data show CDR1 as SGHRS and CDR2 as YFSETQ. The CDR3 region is CASSSYSLCEQYV. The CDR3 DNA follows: TGCGCCAGCAGCTCCTACTCTCTCTGCGAGCAGTACGTC.

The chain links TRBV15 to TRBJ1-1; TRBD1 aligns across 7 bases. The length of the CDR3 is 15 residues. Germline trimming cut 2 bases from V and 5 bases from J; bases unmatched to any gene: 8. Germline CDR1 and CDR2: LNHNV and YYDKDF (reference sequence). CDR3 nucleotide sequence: TGTGCCACCAGCAGAATAAAAGGGGGCCGGACTGAAGCTTTCTTT. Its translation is CATSRIKGGRTEAFF.

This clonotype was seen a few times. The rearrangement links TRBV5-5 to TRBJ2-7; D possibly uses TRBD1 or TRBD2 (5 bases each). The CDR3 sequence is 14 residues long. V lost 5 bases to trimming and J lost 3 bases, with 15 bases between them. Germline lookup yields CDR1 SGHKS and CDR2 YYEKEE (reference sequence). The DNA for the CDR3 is TGTGCCAGCAGTGTCGGGGCTGGTCGCTACGAGCAGTACGTC. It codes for CASSVGAGRYEQYV.

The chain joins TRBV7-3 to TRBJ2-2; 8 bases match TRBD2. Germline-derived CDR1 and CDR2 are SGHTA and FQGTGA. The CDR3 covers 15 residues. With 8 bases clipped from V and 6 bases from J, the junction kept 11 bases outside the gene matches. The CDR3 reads CASGLSAGAAGELFF. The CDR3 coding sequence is TGTGCCAGCGGTCTTTCAGCGGGGGCGGCCGGGGAGCTGTTTTTT.

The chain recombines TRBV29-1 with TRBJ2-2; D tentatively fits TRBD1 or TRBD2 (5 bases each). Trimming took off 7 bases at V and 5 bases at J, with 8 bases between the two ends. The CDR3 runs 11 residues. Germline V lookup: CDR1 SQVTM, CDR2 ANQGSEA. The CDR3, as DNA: TGCAGCGGGGGGAGAACCGGGGAGCTGTTTTTT. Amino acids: CSGGRTGELFF.

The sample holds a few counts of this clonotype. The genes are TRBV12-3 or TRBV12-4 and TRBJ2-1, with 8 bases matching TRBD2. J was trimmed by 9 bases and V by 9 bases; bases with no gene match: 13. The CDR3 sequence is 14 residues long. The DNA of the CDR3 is TGTGCCAGTAAGTCTGCCGGGAGGGCCAGTGAGCAGTTCTTC. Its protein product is CASKSAGRASEQFF.